This entry lists 3 T cell receptor beta chains sequenced from one sample in a study of blood T cell repertoires in COVID-19. Produced via immunoSEQ multiplex PCR; TCRdb's table is partial and in-frame only. The sample contains over 350,000 clones, 88% of which appear only once. The sequenced sample was PBMCs or T cells enriched from blood (not recorded which). The receptors stem from a woman aged 30 to 39 with acute COVID-19.

The chain is built from TRBV7-9 and TRBJ1-4; 7 bases align to TRBD1. The CDR3 is 15 amino acids. Germline trimming cut 5 bases from V and 0 bases from J; bases unmatched to any gene: 3. CDR1 and CDR2 from the germline V gene are SEHNR and FQNEAQ (reference sequence). The CDR3: CASSPDRATNEKLFF. CDR3 coding DNA: TGTGCCAGCAGCCCCGACAGGGCAACTAATGAAAAACTGTTTTTT.

The rearrangement joins TRBV6-2 or TRBV6-3 to TRBJ2-3; 16 nucleotides align to TRBD2. CDR1 and CDR2 (germline): MNHEY, SVGEGT. The CDR3 sequence is 18 residues long. The V segment lost 6 bases and the J segment 2 bases; nucleotides outside the gene matches: 8. CDR3 sequence reads: CASSQPGLAGGPTDTQYF. Here the CDR3 DNA reads TGTGCCAGCAGCCAACCGGGACTAGCGGGGGGGCCCACAGATACGCAGTATTTT.

This chain joins TRBV29-1 and TRBJ2-3; D might be TRBD1 (5 bases). The CDR3 has 14 residues. Trimming left V 4 bases short and J 2 bases short, with 13 bases between. Germline loops: CDR1 SQVTM, CDR2 ANQGSEA. This CDR3 is CSVGVQGPTDTQYF. The CDR3 DNA is TGCAGCGTTGGGGTTCAGGGCCCCACAGATACGCAGTATTTT.